This entry features one TCR beta chain sequence. This record comes from a study of blood T cells in healthy people across ages. A second PCR of about 7 to 11 cycles used a sample-barcoded 5' primer and a J-beta primer mix. TCRdb fed the 5' RACE reads into MiXCR, producing one record per CDR3 protein. The sample has fewer than 800,000 distinct CDR3 sequences; roughly 21% are singletons. Germline CDR1 is KGHSH and CDR2 is LQKENI. This CDR3 has 15 residues. This rearrangement joins TRBV18 to TRBJ2-5; 9 bases map to TRBD2. The end of the DNA aligns better with TRBJ2-1, so the J call may be wrong. The source of this sequence is a man in his sixties or seventies in good health. Sequenced material: blood. This chain's CDR3 is CASSPASGVVNEQFF. The CDR3 DNA sequence: TGTGCCAGCTCACCTGCTAGCGGGGTTGTCAATGAGCAGTTCTTC.